These 25 T cell receptor beta chains came from one sample sequenced in a study of naive and memory T cell subsets. The beta constant-region primer was an equimolar mix of two oligonucleotides covering TRBC1 and TRBC2. TCRdb re-analysed the UMI-ligation and nested PCR reads in MiXCR, keeping a single row per CDR3 protein. Among roughly 140,000 distinct CDR3 sequences listed, 15% to 20% were seen once. Sequenced input: naive CD4+ T cells from blood. The receptors shown here come from a human donor in good health.

This chain links TRBV5-1 with TRBJ2-5; possibly TRBD1 for D (6 bases). CDR3 length equals 14 residues. Per germline, CDR1 SGHRS and CDR2 YFSETQ. V was trimmed by 3 bases and J by 4 bases, leaving 13 bases between them. The CDR3 sequence is CASSSGTYLETQYF. The DNA of the CDR3 is TGCGCCAGCAGCTCCGGGACATACCTAGAGACCCAGTACTTC.

V usage is TRBV11-2 and J usage is TRBJ2-7, with D perhaps TRBD2 (6 bases). Trimming shortened V by 5 bases and J by 2 bases, and 16 bases separated the two germline ends. Germline loops: CDR1 SGHAT, CDR2 FQNNGV. There are 15 residues in the CDR3. CDR3 region: CASSTTSGTAYEQYF. The CDR3 region has the DNA TGTGCCAGCAGCACTACCTCGGGGACTGCCTACGAGCAGTACTTC. The whole variable domain, remainder taken from reference TRBV11-2 and TRBJ2-7, is EAGVAQSPRYKIIEKRQSVAFWCNPISGHATLYWYQQILGQGPKLLIQFQNNGVVDDSQLPKDRFSAERLKGVDSTLKIQPAKLEDSAVYLCASSTTSGTAYEQYFGPGTRLTVT.

J is TRBJ1-4 and V is TRBV6-1; D may be TRBD1 (5 bases). Per germline, CDR1 MNHNS and CDR2 SASEGT. V lost 5 bases to trimming and J lost 0 bases, with 16 bases between them. This CDR3 region has 17 residues. CDR3 sequence reads: CASSIIGGSPTNEKLFF. The DNA of the CDR3 is TGTGCCAGCAGTATCATCGGGGGATCCCCAACTAATGAAAAACTGTTTTTT.

The V and J genes are TRBV12-3 or TRBV12-4 and TRBJ2-7; 7 nucleotides match TRBD1. Losses at the gene ends were 2 bases for V and 7 bases for J; bases not matched to a gene: 5. This CDR3 is built from 13 residues. The CDR3 nucleotides read TGTGCCAGCAGTTTAACAGGGGACATGGAGCAGTACTTC. Residues: CASSLTGDMEQYF.

CDR3 coding DNA: TGCAGTGCTAGAGATCAGGTTAGCGGTTCTCTGGAGACCCAGTACTTC. Translated: CSARDQVSGSLETQYF. The chain has TRBV20-1 and TRBJ2-5; a weak D match, TRBD2 (6 bases). Germline-derived CDR1 and CDR2 are DFQATT and SNEGSKA (reference sequence). V shed 0 bases and J shed 5 bases, with 19 bases lying between them. The CDR3 extends over 16 amino acids.

This clonotype was seen more than once but under ten times. The V and J genes are TRBV7-9 and TRBJ2-1; TRBD2 matches at 8 bases. The CDR3 runs to 16 residues. Germline lookup yields CDR1 SEHNR and CDR2 FQNEAQ (reference sequence). Trimming took 5 bases from V and 6 from J; bases not matched to a gene: 12. The CDR3 bases are TGTGCCAGCAGCCCAAGAGCGGGAGCCTGGGGCAATGAGCAGTTCTTC. Amino acids: CASSPRAGAWGNEQFF.

This clonotype has a count of ten or more. The chain joins TRBV5-1 to TRBJ2-5, with D perhaps being TRBD1 or TRBD2 (5 bases each). The V end was cut by 3 bases, the J end by 1 base, with 10 bases between. This CDR3 comprises 14 residues. The germline V gene encodes CDR1 SGHRS and CDR2 YFSETQ. The CDR3 spells CASSSLGAQETQYF. CDR3 coding DNA: TGCGCCAGCAGCTCTCTCGGGGCCCAAGAGACCCAGTACTTC.

This clonotype was picked up a small number of times. This rearrangement joins TRBV4-1 to TRBJ1-5; no definite D call. Germline lookup yields CDR1 MGHRA and CDR2 YSYEKL. V gave up 4 bases and J gave up 11 bases, with 18 bases separating them. The CDR3 extends over 14 amino acids. In nucleotides, the CDR3 is TGCGCCAGCAGCCCCGTGGGTTCTATCAAGTCCCAGCATTTT. It is translated as CASSPVGSIKSQHF.

The CDR3 nucleotides are TGTGCCAGCAGTTACGGCACGGGAGGGGAGGCCGGGGAGCTGTTTTTT. It translates to CASSYGTGGEAGELFF. V is TRBV6-5 and J is TRBJ2-2; the match to TRBD2 covers 8 bases. The CDR3 consists of 16 residues. The V segment lost 2 bases and the J segment 6 bases; nucleotides outside the gene matches: 8. Germline CDR1 and CDR2: MNHEY and SVGAGI.

The chain is built from TRBV2 and TRBJ2-7; 7 nucleotides line up with TRBD2. Unmatched junction bases numbered 11, after V lost 6 bases and J lost 3 bases. The CDR3 runs 15 residues. Germline V lookup: CDR1 SNHLY, CDR2 FYNNEI. The CDR3: CASSAMSAGVYEQYF. In DNA, the CDR3 is TGTGCCAGCAGCGCTATGTCTGCGGGAGTCTACGAGCAGTACTTC. The whole variable domain, remainder taken from reference TRBV2 and TRBJ2-7, is EPEVTQTPSHQVTQMGQEVILRCVPISNHLYFYWYRQILGQKVEFLVSFYNNEISEKSEIFDDQFSVERPDGSNFTLKIRSTKLEDSAMYFCASSAMSAGVYEQYFGPGTRLTVT.

This chain links TRBV2 with TRBJ1-1, with D tentatively TRBD1 (5 bases). This CDR3 is 11 amino acids long. Germline values: CDR1 SNHLY, CDR2 FYNNEI. Deletions cut 9 bases from V and 6 bases from J, with 11 bases between. In DNA form, the CDR3 reads TGTGCCAGACGCAGGGAAGCTGAAGCTTTCTTT. Translating it yields CARRREAEAFF.

This clonotype was detected a few times. The chain employs TRBV5-1 and TRBJ2-1; the match to TRBD2 covers 10 bases. Germline values: CDR1 SGHRS, CDR2 YFSETQ. The CDR3 sequence is 17 residues long. Trimming at V came to 2 bases and at J to 3 bases, leaving 8 bases not matched to a gene. The CDR3 spells CASSLAGGLDGYNEQFF. As DNA, the CDR3 is TGCGCCAGCAGCTTAGCGGGAGGGCTTGATGGCTACAATGAGCAGTTCTTC.

The chain combines TRBV19 with TRBJ1-4; perhaps TRBD1 as D (6 bases). Trimming stripped 8 bases from V and 0 bases from J, with 16 bases between. The germline CDR1 and CDR2 sequences are LNHDA and SQIVND (reference sequence). The CDR3 runs to 16 residues. Here the CDR3 reads CASFPSGAATNEKLFF. The CDR3 DNA reads as TGTGCCAGTTTTCCTTCAGGGGCCGCAACTAATGAAAAACTGTTTTTT.

This clonotype was observed a few times. J is TRBJ2-2 and V is TRBV12-3 or TRBV12-4, with 11 positions matching TRBD2. CDR3 length: 16 amino acids. Unmatched junction bases numbered 9, after V lost 6 bases and J lost 6 bases. The CDR3: CASRQPGTSGSGELFF. The CDR3 coding sequence is TGTGCCAGCAGGCAACCCGGGACTAGCGGATCCGGGGAGCTGTTTTTT.

This chain's CDR3 is CASSYTAGIYNEQFF. CDR3 coding DNA: TGCGCCAGCAGTTATACCGCGGGAATCTACAATGAGCAGTTCTTC. The chain links TRBV5-1 to TRBJ2-1; D might be TRBD2 (6 bases). V shed 5 bases and J shed 3 bases, with 15 bases lying between them. The CDR3 has 15 residues. Germline loops: CDR1 SGHRS, CDR2 YFSETQ.

This clonotype was counted between two and nine times. J is TRBJ2-7 and V is TRBV28; 7 bases agree with TRBD1. The germline CDR1 and CDR2 sequences are MDHEN and SYDVKM. The CDR3 contains 14 residues. Trimming removed 8 bases from V and 6 bases from J; junction bases left unmatched: 13. CDR3 nucleotides: TGTGCCAGCGCCCTATCGAGAGGGGGCGTCGAGCAGTACTTC. Protein: CASALSRGGVEQYF.

The rearrangement uses TRBV10-1 and TRBJ1-1; D ambiguous. The length of the CDR3 is 15 residues. V dropped 0 bases and J dropped 0 bases, with 8 bases sitting between them. Germline loops: CDR1 WNHNN, CDR2 SYGVQD (reference sequence). The CDR3 protein is CASSESVTVNTEAFF. Here the CDR3 DNA reads TGCGCCAGCAGTGAGTCGGTCACGGTGAACACTGAAGCTTTCTTT.

This clonotype was detected a few times. CDR3 protein: CASSQGPGSPSGKLFF. CDR3 in DNA: TGTGCCAGCTCACAGGGGCCGGGGAGTCCATCGGGGAAACTGTTTTTT. This rearrangement joins TRBV18 to TRBJ1-4; D might be TRBD1 (5 bases). V was trimmed by 4 bases and J by 11 bases, leaving 23 bases between them. This CDR3 region has 16 residues. The germline V gene encodes CDR1 KGHSH and CDR2 LQKENI. The whole variable domain, filled in from reference TRBV18 and TRBJ1-4, reads NAGVMQNPRHLVRRRGQEARLRCSPMKGHSHVYWYRQLPEEGLKFMVYLQKENIIDESGMPKERFSAEFPKEGPSILRIQQVVRGDSAAYFCASSQGPGSPSGKLFFGSGTQLSVL.

This clonotype has more than one count but fewer than ten. The chain is built from TRBV21-1 and TRBJ2-6. TRBV21-1 is annotated as a pseudogene. The CDR3 has 17 residues. In DNA form, the CDR3 reads TGTGCCAGCAGCAAAGCGGCCAAGAGCTCTGGGGCCAACGTCCTGACTTTC. Protein: CASSKAAKSSGANVLTF.

Only a few counts were recorded for this clonotype. The rearrangement uses TRBV30 and TRBJ1-2; no reliable D call. The CDR3 spans 14 residues. V shed 0 bases and J shed 2 bases, with 10 bases lying between them. Germline lookup yields CDR1 GTSNPN and CDR2 SVGIG (reference sequence). CDR3 protein: CAWSVASRNYGYTF. CDR3 DNA sequence: TGTGCCTGGAGTGTCGCCAGTCGGAACTATGGCTACACCTTC. Full variable domain (outside the CDR3, taken from reference TRBV30 and TRBJ1-2): SQTIHQWPATLVQPVGSPLSLECTVEGTSNPNLYWYRQAAGRGLQLLFYSVGIGQISSEVPQNLSASRPQDRQFILSSKKLLLSDSGFYLCAWSVASRNYGYTFGSGTRLTVV.

V and J are TRBV20-1 and TRBJ2-2; TRBD2 might be the D (5 bases). CDR3 size: 13 residues. V dropped 3 bases and J dropped 5 bases, with 10 bases sitting between them. CDR1 is DFQATT and CDR2 is SNEGSKA in the germline V gene (reference sequence). CDR3 amino acids: CSARDSGTGELFF. In DNA, the CDR3 is TGCAGTGCTAGGGACTCGGGAACCGGGGAGCTGTTTTTT.

The chain links TRBV6-6 to TRBJ2-1; 9 bases are a match to TRBD2. Trimming cost V 2 bases and J 4 bases; bases outside gene matches: 3. CDR1 is MNHNY, CDR2 SVGAGI, per germline (reference sequence). The CDR3 extends over 15 amino acids. CDR3 sequence (DNA): TGTGCCAGCAGTTACCGTCTAGCGGGATACAATGAGCAGTTCTTC. Translation gives CASSYRLAGYNEQFF.

The chain links TRBV18 to TRBJ1-6; unclear D gene. Germline CDR1 is KGHSH and CDR2 is LQKENI. This CDR3 contains 14 residues. The V and J ends lost 3 bases and 6 bases respectively, with 9 bases between them. The chain's CDR3 is CASSPGAVNSPLHF. For the CDR3, the DNA is TGTGCCAGCTCACCGGGAGCAGTTAATTCACCCCTCCACTTT.

This clonotype was observed a few times. The V call is TRBV2, the J call TRBJ2-7, with D tentatively TRBD1 (5 bases). V lost 6 bases and J 6 bases, leaving 21 bases between the germline ends. The germline V gene encodes CDR1 SNHLY and CDR2 FYNNEI. The CDR3 has 15 amino acids. The CDR3: CASRSNRPKSSEQYF. Here the CDR3 DNA reads TGTGCCAGCAGGAGTAACAGGCCCAAGTCGTCCGAGCAGTACTTC.

The chain carries TRBV27 and TRBJ1-1, with 8 bases identical to TRBD1. J was trimmed by 0 bases and V by 4 bases; bases with no gene match: 10. Germline CDR1 MNHEY, CDR2 SMNVEV (reference sequence). The CDR3 is 17 amino acids. The CDR3 DNA is TGTGCCAGCAGTTCCCACAGGGGGGAGGGGGTGAACACTGAAGCTTTCTTT. Amino acids: CASSSHRGEGVNTEAFF.